Listed below are T cell receptor beta chains from one sample, sequenced in a study of T cells in Graves' hyperthyroidism and ophthalmopathy. TCRdb re-called the multiplex PCR reads with MiXCR, one entry per CDR3 protein. The sample lists about 590,000 distinct CDR3 sequences, 12% to 15% seen once, with over 6% in the top ten. Sequenced sample: blood. These receptors all stem from a woman aged 18-30 years with Graves' ophthalmopathy. Each CDR3 is given with its conserved first and last residue. The order of the fields is J gene, D gene, V gene, CDR3 protein. D genes are given only for firm matches.

>TRBJ2-7|NA|TRBV28
CASNPKSSYEQYF
>TRBJ2-3|TRBD2|TRBV19
CASSIDPAGGTDTQYF
>TRBJ1-4|NA|TRBV28
CASSLDQVGDEKLFF
>TRBJ1-2|NA|TRBV5-1
CASSLGADGYTF
>TRBJ2-7|NA|TRBV7-3
CASSQTAGFRNEQYF
>TRBJ2-6|NA|TRBV4-1
CASSRSAGANVLTF
>TRBJ2-4|NA|TRBV27
CASSPAGLGNFDKNIQYF
>TRBJ1-4|NA|TRBV7-2
CASSPRQINEKLFF
>TRBJ2-3|NA|TRBV6-1
CASSEGQFSTDTQYF
>TRBJ2-1|TRBD2|TRBV29-1
CSVDQRGTYNEQFF
>TRBJ2-5|NA|TRBV28
CASSFVSGAFQETRYF
>TRBJ2-4|NA|TRBV20-1
CSASALGDRLKNIQYF
>TRBJ2-7|TRBD1|TRBV7-3
CARPDWDRASYEQYF
>TRBJ2-7|TRBD1|TRBV6-1
CASSSRDRASYEQYF
>TRBJ1-2|NA|TRBV30
CAWYLGGGYTF
>TRBJ2-2|NA|TRBV11-1
CASSLDGGTDTGELFF
>TRBJ2-5|NA|TRBV28
CASSLPRSRLMPKKETQYF
>TRBJ2-1|TRBD2|TRBV7-2
CASSPLATSGGRYNEQFF
>TRBJ2-3|TRBD2|TRBV6-6
CASSYSPTSGSGGDTQYF
>TRBJ2-7|TRBD1|TRBV19
CASTGTGIYEQYF
>TRBJ2-6|NA|TRBV12-3/TRBV12-4
CATLSGANVLTF
>TRBJ2-7|NA|TRBV9
CARLTYEQYF
>TRBJ2-5|TRBD2|TRBV7-9
CTSSLGLRGLAGEETQYF
>TRBJ2-2|NA|TRBV6-1
CASSEIRGGGELFF
>TRBJ1-3|TRBD1|TRBV25-1
CASTSTGGAGNTIYF
>TRBJ2-5|NA|TRBV4-2
CASSQDSRGFQETQYF
>TRBJ2-7|TRBD2|TRBV20-1
CSARDPRTSDHEQYF
>TRBJ2-7|NA|TRBV9
CASSGGVSSYEQYF
>TRBJ1-1|NA|TRBV9
CASSNGRQVVEAFF
>TRBJ2-5|TRBD2|TRBV4-2
CASSQEERGGETQYF
>TRBJ2-1|TRBD2|TRBV6-1
CASRSFGGREEFF
>TRBJ1-1|NA|TRBV2
CASSDRQELLAFF
>TRBJ2-1|NA|TRBV3-1
CASSQLGGTYNEQFF
>TRBJ1-4|NA|TRBV7-9
CASSRIGAGNEKLFF
>TRBJ2-7|TRBD1|TRBV12-5
CASGQDRGTSYEQYF
>TRBJ1-1|TRBD1|TRBV2
CASSVPTGVDPNTEAFF
>TRBJ2-1|TRBD2|TRBV27
CASSHGTSGTYNEQFF
>TRBJ2-1|TRBD2|TRBV11-2
CASSRQRGSSYNEQFF
>TRBJ2-5|NA|TRBV9
CASSVEIYGEKETQYF
>TRBJ1-4|TRBD1|TRBV11-2
CASSFPSRDSKLFF
>TRBJ1-5|NA|TRBV4-1
CASSQDRTRVGDPQHF
>TRBJ2-3|NA|TRBV11-2
CASSYFVGTDTQYF
>TRBJ2-1|NA|TRBV5-1
CASSILANSYNEQFF
>TRBJ1-2|NA|TRBV7-9
CASSRHSSYGYTF
>TRBJ1-2|NA|TRBV29-1
CSVEGLNDNYGYTF
>TRBJ2-1|TRBD2|TRBV7-3
CASSGLADYNEQFF
>TRBJ2-7|TRBD2|TRBV3-1
CASSQGAGEYEQYF
>TRBJ2-7|TRBD1|TRBV3-1
CASSRQDRDEQYF
>TRBJ2-1|TRBD2|TRBV18
CASSLAGGEQFF
>TRBJ2-1|TRBD1|TRBV11-2
CASSRRGLSADEQFF
>TRBJ2-1|TRBD1|TRBV28
CASSYAAPWGQASNEQFF
>TRBJ1-4|NA|TRBV2
CASKVGQVREKLFF
>TRBJ1-2|NA|TRBV6-1
CAIPVRQTGGYTF
>TRBJ2-5|NA|TRBV30
CAWSKHAQGETQYF
>TRBJ2-5|NA|TRBV12-3/TRBV12-4
CASSGNVGGQETQYF
>TRBJ2-1|NA|TRBV20-1
CSAMAERSYNEQFF
>TRBJ2-2|TRBD1|TRBV5-4
CASSLGQGAGGELFF
>TRBJ1-2|NA|TRBV27
CASSFSGGFNYGYTF
>TRBJ2-7|NA|TRBV10-3
CAISESIWWQHVYEQYF